The next 20 T cell receptor beta chains were all read from a single sample in a study of cytomegalovirus exposure and HLA in healthy donors. It was with 60 Vbeta and 13 Jbeta primers that the PCR ran. The protocol was immunoSEQ multiplex PCR, while the TCRdb copy is restricted to in-frame clones and leaves out a portion. The data contain about 270,000 clones, 70% to 90% of them seen just once; the ten biggest clones take up less than 4%. Sequencing was performed on PBMCs. The receptors shown here come from a middle-aged man in good health and CMV-seropositive.

This rearrangement joins TRBV5-4 to TRBJ1-1; D remains ambiguous. The CDR3 loop spans 13 amino acids. Germline V CDR1 and CDR2: SGHNT, YYREEE (reference sequence). The germline V and J ends were trimmed by 1 base and 1 base, with 5 bases remaining between them. The CDR3 sequence: CASSLPPNTEAFF. As DNA, the CDR3 is TGTGCCAGCAGCTTGCCTCCGAACACTGAAGCTTTCTTT.

The chain is built from TRBV4-2 and TRBJ1-2, with 9 bases identical to TRBD1. The CDR3 has 17 residues. V shed 3 bases, J shed 1 base, and the junction held 9 bases outside the gene matches. CDR1 is LGHNA, CDR2 YNFKEQ, per germline. CDR3 sequence reads: CASSHPVDRGNNYGYTF. The CDR3 nucleotides are TGTGCCAGCAGCCACCCCGTGGACAGGGGAAATAACTATGGCTACACCTTC.

The V gene is TRBV7-6, the J gene TRBJ1-4, with 8 bases aligning to TRBD1. This CDR3 comprises 15 residues. Germline CDR1 SGHVS, CDR2 FNYEAQ. Trimming at V came to 3 bases and at J to 8 bases, leaving 8 bases not matched to a gene. CDR3 sequence (DNA): TGTGCCAGCAGCTTTGCGACAGGGGCTGGCGAAAAACTGTTTTTT. Its protein is CASSFATGAGEKLFF.

The chain couples TRBV7-9 to TRBJ2-2; D ambiguous. The CDR3 length is 13 residues. Trimming took off 5 bases at V and 2 bases at J, with 6 bases between the two ends. CDR1 and CDR2 (germline): SEHNR, FQNEAQ (reference sequence). The CDR3 DNA sequence: TGTGCCAGCAGCCCCCAAAACACCGGGGAGCTGTTTTTT. Its translation is CASSPQNTGELFF.

V and J are TRBV28 and TRBJ2-5; D remains ambiguous. V lost 6 bases and J lost 7, with 21 bases in between. The CDR3 consists of 15 residues. Germline V gene sequence: CDR1 MDHEN, CDR2 SYDVKM. In DNA form, the CDR3 reads TGTGCCAGCAGCCAGACGAAGGCGGCGAGGTGGACCCAGTACTTC. Protein product: CASSQTKAARWTQYF.

This chain connects TRBV11-1 to TRBJ2-3; D is possibly TRBD1 (7 bases). The germline gives CDR1 SGHAT, CDR2 FQDESV (reference sequence). The ends were cut back, 4 bases at V and 8 bases at J, with 19 bases in the middle. The CDR3 is 15 residues long. CDR3: CASSSGLGAGGTQYF. The CDR3 nucleotides are TGTGCCAGCAGCTCGGGACTGGGAGCAGGGGGTACGCAGTATTTT.

V gene TRBV27 combines with J gene TRBJ2-4; maybe TRBD2 (5 bases). V was cut by 4 bases and J by 6 bases, with 25 bases left in between. Germline-derived CDR1 and CDR2 are MNHEY and SMNVEV (reference sequence). The CDR3 extends over 18 amino acids. The CDR3 coding sequence is TGTGCCAGCAGTTCCCTCCTGGCGGGCCTGGCCCCTCCAAACATTCAGTACTTC. Residues: CASSSLLAGLAPPNIQYF.

This clone was detected only once. As DNA, the CDR3 is TGCAGCGTTGGGACAGTGAACACTGAAGCTTTCTTT. It codes for CSVGTVNTEAFF. J is TRBJ1-1 and V is TRBV29-1, with D possibly TRBD1 on 6 matching bases. The length of the CDR3 is 12 residues. Germline CDR1 and CDR2: SQVTM and ANQGSEA. V was trimmed by 4 bases and J by 0 bases, leaving 6 bases between them.

This chain links TRBV29-1 with TRBJ2-1, with TRBD1 matching 10 bases. The V gene's germline CDR1 is SQVTM and CDR2 ANQGSEA. The V and J ends lost 6 bases and 7 bases, in that order; junction bases with no gene match: 6. The CDR3 is 13 residues long. The CDR3 nucleotides read TGCAGCGTCCTTGACAGGGGGCGGAATGAGCAGTTCTTC. Translating gives CSVLDRGRNEQFF.

The rearrangement joins TRBV7-2 to TRBJ1-5; D is ambiguous. CDR3 length equals 14 residues. Germline V gives CDR1 SGHTA, CDR2 FQGNSA. Trimming pared 1 base from V and 7 bases from J, leaving 11 bases between. The DNA for the CDR3 is TGTGCCAGCAGCTTAGATGGGTTCGGGCAGCCCCAGCATTTT. Amino acids: CASSLDGFGQPQHF.

The chain joins TRBV5-4 to TRBJ2-5; 12 bases agree with TRBD2. The junction had 12 bases not matched to a gene; V was cut back by 4 bases and J by 2 bases. The germline V gene has CDR1 SGHNT and CDR2 YYREEE (reference sequence). This CDR3 is 18 amino acids long. The CDR3 region is CASSLGLAGMGGQETQYF. The CDR3 DNA reads as TGTGCCAGCAGCCTCGGACTAGCGGGAATGGGAGGGCAAGAGACCCAGTACTTC.

This clone was seen just once. This chain connects TRBV19 to TRBJ1-3; 10 bases are shared with TRBD1. The junction had 18 bases not matched to a gene; V was cut back by 3 bases and J by 4 bases. Germline lookup yields CDR1 LNHDA and CDR2 SQIVND (reference sequence). CDR3 length: 20 amino acids. In nucleotides, the CDR3 is TGTGCCAGTAGTATCCCAACTTATCCCGGGACAGGGGTATCCGGAAACACCATATATTTT. Translation: CASSIPTYPGTGVSGNTIYF. The full variable domain, its missing parts supplied by reference TRBV19 and TRBJ1-3, is DGGITQSPKYLFRKEGQNVTLSCEQNLNHDAMYWYRQDPGQGLRLIYYSQIVNDFQKGDIAEGYSVSREKKESFPLTVTSAQKNPTAFYLCASSIPTYPGTGVSGNTIYFGEGSWLTVV.

The V call is TRBV27, the J call TRBJ2-7; weak D call: TRBD1 (7 bases). The V end lost 2 bases, the J end lost 4 bases, and 12 bases lay between the germline ends. The CDR3 length is 14 residues. The germline gives CDR1 MNHEY, CDR2 SMNVEV (reference sequence). In nucleotides, the CDR3 is TGTGCCAGCAGTTTACGGAGGGGACAGTACGAGCAGTACTTC. Translation: CASSLRRGQYEQYF.

The chain combines TRBV14 with TRBJ2-4, with D hard to call. Trimming pared 1 base from V and 9 bases from J, leaving 7 bases between. This CDR3 has 12 residues. Per germline, CDR1 SGHDN and CDR2 FVKESK. The CDR3: CASSQARSIQYF. CDR3 sequence (DNA): TGTGCCAGCAGCCAAGCGCGGTCCATTCAGTACTTC.

V usage is TRBV6-5 and J usage is TRBJ2-7, with 13 bases matching TRBD2. CDR1 and CDR2 from the germline V gene are MNHEY and SVGAGI. This CDR3 spans 15 amino acids. V gave up 4 bases and J gave up 1 base; unmatched junction bases: 1. Here the CDR3 reads CASSLTSGRSYEQYF. The CDR3 region has the DNA TGTGCCAGCAGTTTGACTAGCGGGAGGTCCTACGAGCAGTACTTC.

The chain recombines TRBV4-1 with TRBJ2-3; TRBD2 agrees at 8 bases. V lost 1 base to trimming and J lost 3 bases; unmatched junction nucleotides: 6. Germline CDR1 is MGHRA and CDR2 is YSYEKL. The CDR3 runs 16 residues. CDR3 bases: TGCGCCAGCAGCCAAGTCGGGAGGGCCTTAACAGATACGCAGTATTTT. Its protein product is CASSQVGRALTDTQYF.

This chain links TRBV10-3 with TRBJ2-1; 7 nucleotides align to TRBD2. Germline V gene lookup returns CDR1 ENHRY and CDR2 SYGVKD. This CDR3 contains 14 residues. The ends lost 10 bases at V and 5 bases at J; junction bases unmatched: 11. Here the CDR3 reads CATPLRGSNNEQFF. The CDR3 coding sequence is TGTGCCACCCCCCTTCGCGGGAGTAACAATGAGCAGTTCTTC.

The chain links TRBV19 to TRBJ1-5; 9 bases align to TRBD1. This CDR3 has 15 residues. The germline V gene has CDR1 LNHDA and CDR2 SQIVND (reference sequence). V dropped 3 bases and J dropped 5; count of bases not matched to a gene: 5. For the CDR3, the DNA is TGTGCCAGTAGTATCGCGGGACAGGGATATCAGCCCCAGCATTTT. Protein product: CASSIAGQGYQPQHF.

As for this clone: An end of the junction does not agree with germline; a read error may underlie this. The chain recombines TRBV7-7 with TRBJ2-5; D remains unclear. Germline V gene lookup returns CDR1 SSHAT and CDR2 FNYEAQ (reference sequence). This CDR3 contains 14 residues. In DNA form, the CDR3 reads TGTGCTAGCAGCTTAGCCGACTACCAAGAGACCCAGTACTTC. Protein sequence: CASSLADYQETQYF.

The chain combines TRBV20-1 with TRBJ2-1; D is ambiguous. The germline V gene has CDR1 DFQATT and CDR2 SNEGSKA (reference sequence). The CDR3 sequence is 11 residues long. V lost 6 bases and J lost 10, with 13 bases in between. CDR3 region: CSAALVYEQFF. CDR3 DNA: TGCAGTGCCGCGCTAGTGTACGAGCAGTTCTTC.